This record covers a single T cell receptor (beta chain). During its preparation, the TCRbeta library received unique molecular identifiers. TCRdb used MiXCR to reprocess the PCR reads, holding one entry per CDR3 protein. Here the sample spans about 500,000 distinct CDR3 sequences, 11% being singletons. The CDR3 covers 18 residues. Germline V gene data show CDR1 as SGHRS and CDR2 as YFSETQ. With 0 bases clipped from V and 1 base from J, the junction kept 4 bases outside the gene matches. These data are taken from a study of T-cell reconstitution after alpha-beta-depleted transplantation in children. This material consisted of PBMCs, mostly from graft donor cells, taken 180 days after TCRalphabeta/CD19-depleted stem cell transplant. This TCR was recovered from a female patient aged 2-15 years who had a stem cell transplant for aplastic anemia, so the T cells may come from the graft donor. The chain recombines TRBV5-1 with TRBJ2-6; TRBD1 matches 10 bases. The CDR3 DNA sequence: TGCGCCAGCAGCTTGGTTGGGACAGGGGCATCTGGGGCCAACGTCCTGACTTTC. It yields the protein CASSLVGTGASGANVLTF.